This paragraph reports one T cell receptor beta chain. The data were produced by immunoSEQ multiplex PCR, yet TCRdb's version contains in-frame clones alone and is incomplete. The table records tens of thousands of clones, 87% of them present only once. The data stem from a study of control samples from healthy donors and cancer patients. This CDR3 contains 11 residues. The material sequenced was blood. The rearrangement uses TRBV21-1 and TRBJ2-7. TRBV21-1 is labeled a pseudogene. The origin of this receptor is a woman aged 50 to 65 in good health. CDR3 nucleotides: TGTGCCAGCAGCAAAAATTACGAGCAGTACTTC. It specifies CASSKNYEQYF.